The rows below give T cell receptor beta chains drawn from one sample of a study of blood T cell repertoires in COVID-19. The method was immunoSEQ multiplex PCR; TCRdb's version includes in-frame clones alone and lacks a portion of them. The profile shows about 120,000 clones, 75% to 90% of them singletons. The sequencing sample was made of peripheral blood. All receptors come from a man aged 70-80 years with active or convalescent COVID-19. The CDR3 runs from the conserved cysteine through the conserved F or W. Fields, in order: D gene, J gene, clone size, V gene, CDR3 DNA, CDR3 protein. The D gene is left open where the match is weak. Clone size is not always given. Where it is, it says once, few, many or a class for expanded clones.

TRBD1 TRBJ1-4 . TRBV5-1 TGCGCCAGCAGCTCGGGACAGGCTAATGAAAAACTGTTTTTT CASSSGQANEKLFF
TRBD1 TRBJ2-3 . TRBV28 TGTGCCAGCAGTTTAAGGACAGGGAACCCTAGCACAGATACGCAGTATTTT CASSLRTGNPSTDTQYF
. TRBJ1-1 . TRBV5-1 TGCGCCAGCAGCTTGGACAGCCTAATGAACACTGAAGCTTTCTTT CASSLDSLMNTEAFF
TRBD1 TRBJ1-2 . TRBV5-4 TGTGCCAGCAGCCCACCCCGGACAGGGGGCTATGGCTACACCTTC CASSPPRTGGYGYTF
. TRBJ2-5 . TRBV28 TGTGCCAGCAGCCCCCACAGCGGGCAAGAGACCCAGTACTTC CASSPHSGQETQYF
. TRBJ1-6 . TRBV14 TGTGCCAGCAGCCAAGATCCGACTACCGACCGTTCACCCCTCCACTTT CASSQDPTTDRSPLHF
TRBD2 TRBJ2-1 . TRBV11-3 TGTGCCAGCAGCTTAACCGGGGGGTTAGCGGGGAATGAGCAGTTCTTC CASSLTGGLAGNEQFF
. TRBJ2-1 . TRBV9 TGTGCCAGCAGCGAGGGACTCTTTTACAATGAGCAGTTCTTC CASSEGLFYNEQFF
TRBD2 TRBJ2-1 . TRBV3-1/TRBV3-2 TGTGCCAGCAGGGCTAGCGGAGACAATGAGCAGTTCTTC CASRASGDNEQFF
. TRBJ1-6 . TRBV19 TGTGCCAGCTCCCGGGGGGGGAATTCACCCCTCCACTTT CASSRGGNSPLHF
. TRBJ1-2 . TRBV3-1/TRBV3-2 TGTGCCAGCAGCCAATCCCGAATCGGAGGTAATGGCTACACCTTC CASSQSRIGGNGYTF
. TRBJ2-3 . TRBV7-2 TGTGCCAGCAGCTTAGTTGCGGGGGCGGCGGATACGCAGTATTTT CASSLVAGAADTQYF
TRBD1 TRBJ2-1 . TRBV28 TGTGCCAGCAGTTTGCAGGGGGCCCCGGGCAATGAGCAGTTCTTC CASSLQGAPGNEQFF
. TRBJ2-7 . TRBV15 TGTGCCACCAGCATAGGGACAAGCTCCTACGAGCAGTACTTC CATSIGTSSYEQYF
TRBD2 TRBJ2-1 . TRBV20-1 TGCAGTGCTAGTCTAGCGGGAGGGCCTAACAATGAGCAGTTCTTC CSASLAGGPNNEQFF
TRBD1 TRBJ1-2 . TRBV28 TGTGCCAGCAGTTTAGGGACAGGCTATGGCTACACCTTC CASSLGTGYGYTF
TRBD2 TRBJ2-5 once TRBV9 TGTGCCAGCAGCTCCCTGTCCAGCGGGAAAGAGACCCAGTACTTC CASSSLSSGKETQYF
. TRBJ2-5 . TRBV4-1 TGCGCCAGCAGCCCAGGAGGGTTGCAAGAGACCCAGTACTTC CASSPGGLQETQYF
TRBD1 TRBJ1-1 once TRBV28 TGTGCCAGCAGTTTGGACAGGGAGAGGTCTGAAGCTTTCTTT CASSLDRERSEAFF
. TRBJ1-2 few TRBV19 TGTGCCAGTAGTATAGGGGCAGATCGCCCCTATGGCTACACCTTC CASSIGADRPYGYTF
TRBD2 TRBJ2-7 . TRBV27 TGTGCCAGCAGCTTTACTAGCGGTTCGACCTACGAGCAGTACTTC CASSFTSGSTYEQYF
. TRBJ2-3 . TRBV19 TGTGCCAGTAGCCAAGCGCTAGGGAGGCAAGATACGCAGTATTTT CASSQALGRQDTQYF
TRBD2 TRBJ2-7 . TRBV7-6 TGTGCCAGCAGCTCATACGGGACTAGCGGGAACGAGCAGTACTTC CASSSYGTSGNEQYF
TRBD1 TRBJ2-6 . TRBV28 TGTGCCAGCAGTCCTAGCCGGGCAGGGGGAAGGGTGAGGTCTGGGGCCAACGTCCTGACTTTC CASSPSRAGGRVRSGANVLTF
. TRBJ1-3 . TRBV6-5 TGTGCCAGCAGTTACGCGGGTTTCTCTGGAAACACCATATATTTT CASSYAGFSGNTIYF
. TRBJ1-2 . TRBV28 TGTGCCAGCAGTTACCTACAGGGAGACTATGGCTACACCTTC CASSYLQGDYGYTF
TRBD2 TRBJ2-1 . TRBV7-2 TGTGCCAGCAGCCTAGGACTAGCGGGGATCTACAATGAGCAGTTCTTC CASSLGLAGIYNEQFF
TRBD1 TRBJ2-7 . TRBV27 TGTGCCAGCAGAAGGGACAGTCTCGGCTCCTACGAGCAGTACTTC CASRRDSLGSYEQYF